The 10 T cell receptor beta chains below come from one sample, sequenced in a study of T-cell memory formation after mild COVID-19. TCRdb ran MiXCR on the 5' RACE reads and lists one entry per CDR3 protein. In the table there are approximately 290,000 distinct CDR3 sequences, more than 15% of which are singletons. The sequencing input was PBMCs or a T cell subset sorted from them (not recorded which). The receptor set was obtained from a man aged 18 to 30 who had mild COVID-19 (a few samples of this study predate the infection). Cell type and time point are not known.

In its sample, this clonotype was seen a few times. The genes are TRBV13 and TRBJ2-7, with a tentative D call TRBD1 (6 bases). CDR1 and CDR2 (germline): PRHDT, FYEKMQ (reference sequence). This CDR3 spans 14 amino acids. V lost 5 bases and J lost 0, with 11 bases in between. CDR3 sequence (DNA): TGTGCCAGCAGCGAGAGGGACAACTCCTACGAGCAGTACTTC. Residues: CASSERDNSYEQYF.

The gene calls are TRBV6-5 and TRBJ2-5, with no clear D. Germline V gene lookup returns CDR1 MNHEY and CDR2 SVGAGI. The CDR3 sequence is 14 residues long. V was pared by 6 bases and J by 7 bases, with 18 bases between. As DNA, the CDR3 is TGTGCCAGCAGACCCTGGACGAGGTCGGCGACCCAGTACTTC. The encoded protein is CASRPWTRSATQYF.

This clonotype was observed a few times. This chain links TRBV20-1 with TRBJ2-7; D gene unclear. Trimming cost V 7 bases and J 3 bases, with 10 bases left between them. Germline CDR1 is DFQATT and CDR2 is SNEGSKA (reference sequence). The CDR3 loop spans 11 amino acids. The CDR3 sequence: CSGSRNYEQYF. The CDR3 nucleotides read TGCAGTGGATCGCGGAACTACGAGCAGTACTTC.

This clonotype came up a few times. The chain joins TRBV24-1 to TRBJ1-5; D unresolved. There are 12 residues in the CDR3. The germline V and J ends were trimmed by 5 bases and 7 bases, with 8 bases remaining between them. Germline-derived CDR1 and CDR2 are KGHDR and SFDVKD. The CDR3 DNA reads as TGTGCCACCAGTGGAGGGTCCCAGCCCCAGCATTTT. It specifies CATSGGSQPQHF.

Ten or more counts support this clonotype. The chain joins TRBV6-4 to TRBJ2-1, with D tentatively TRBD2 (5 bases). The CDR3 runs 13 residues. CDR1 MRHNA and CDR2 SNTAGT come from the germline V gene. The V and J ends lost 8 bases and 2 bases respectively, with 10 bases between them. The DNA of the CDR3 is TGTGCCAGCTCGACTAACCCCTACAATGAGCAGTTCTTC. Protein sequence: CASSTNPYNEQFF.

The CDR3 sequence: CASSTTTGPHEQYF. DNA for the CDR3: TGTGCCAGCAGCACCACGACAGGCCCCCACGAGCAGTACTTC. The genes are TRBV7-6 and TRBJ2-7; maybe TRBD1 (6 bases). The CDR3 is 14 amino acids. Trimming took off 5 bases at V and 5 bases at J, with 16 bases between the two ends. Germline V gene sequence: CDR1 SGHVS, CDR2 FNYEAQ.

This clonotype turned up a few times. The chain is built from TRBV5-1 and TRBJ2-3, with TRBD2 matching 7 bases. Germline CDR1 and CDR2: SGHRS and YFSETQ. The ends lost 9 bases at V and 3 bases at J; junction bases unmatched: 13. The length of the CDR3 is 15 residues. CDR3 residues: CANALAGVVTDTQYF. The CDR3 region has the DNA TGCGCCAACGCCCTGGCGGGGGTGGTTACAGATACGCAGTATTTT.

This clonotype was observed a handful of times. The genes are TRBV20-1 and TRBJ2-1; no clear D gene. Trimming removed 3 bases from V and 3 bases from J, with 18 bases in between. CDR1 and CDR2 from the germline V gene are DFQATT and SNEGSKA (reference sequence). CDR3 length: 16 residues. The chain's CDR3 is CSASVGEAVSYNEQFF. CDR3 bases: TGCAGTGCTAGTGTGGGTGAGGCAGTCAGCTACAATGAGCAGTTCTTC.

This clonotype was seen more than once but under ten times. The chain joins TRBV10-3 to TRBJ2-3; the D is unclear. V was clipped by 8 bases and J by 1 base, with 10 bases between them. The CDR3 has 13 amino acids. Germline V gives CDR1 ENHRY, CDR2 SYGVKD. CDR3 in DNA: TGTGCCATCCGTGGTGGGGGCACAGATACGCAGTATTTT. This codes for CAIRGGGTDTQYF.

The CDR3 bases are TGTGCCAGCAGTTACTCTAGCGGGGGGGCCGAGTCCTACAATGAGCAGTTCTTC. Translated, it gives CASSYSSGGAESYNEQFF. This chain joins TRBV6-5 and TRBJ2-1; 11 bases match TRBD2. The trim removed 0 bases at V and 1 base at J, leaving 5 bases unmatched. There are 18 residues in the CDR3. Germline CDR1 is MNHEY and CDR2 is SVGAGI.